The clone carrying this T cell receptor beta chain came up many times. Its matching antigen is unknown. Under the authors' procedure: Researchers built a distant-metastasis classifier for papillary thyroid cancer that drew on CDR3 differences across clinicopathological groups. TCRdb ran MiXCR on the PCR reads. The V and J calls, along with clone size, are taken from TCRdb and not from the paper's own processing. The data show about 30,000 clones, roughly a tenth seen once. This record belongs to a study of metastatic and nonmetastatic thyroid tumors. Overall study findings and caveats: Significantly higher TCR beta diversity was reportedly seen in malignant thyroid tumors than benign nodules, in blood and tumor.

In germline, CDR1 is SGHVS, CDR2 FNYEAQ. The CDR3 runs to 16 residues. V lost 4 bases, J lost 1 base, and 15 bases lay in between. Until they underwent thyroid surgery, no patient had received any treatment. The sequencing sample was made of blood. This clonotype originated in a female donor with papillary thyroid cancer or a benign thyroid nodule (not recorded which). Some clones in this sample may be carry-over from other donors' samples. V gene TRBV7-6 combines with J gene TRBJ2-3, with D possibly TRBD2 on 5 matching bases. The CDR3 DNA follows: TGTGCCAGCAGCTCACCAGGTCTGCGGGGCACAGATACGCAGTATTTT. Translated, it gives CASSSPGLRGTDTQYF. The entire variable domain, with the rest obtained from reference TRBV7-6 and TRBJ2-3, is as follows: GAGVSQSPRYKVTKRGQDVALRCDPISGHVSLYWYRQALGQGPEFLTYFNYEAQQDKSGLPNDRFSAERPEGSISTLTIQRTEQRDSAMYRCASSSPGLRGTDTQYFGPGTRLTVL.